This record covers a single T cell receptor (beta chain). Trimming at V came to 6 bases and at J to 6 bases, leaving 5 bases not matched to a gene. Germline lookup yields CDR1 MNHEY and CDR2 SVGAGI. The CDR3 is 14 amino acids. Some clones are missing from TCRdb's copy, which holds only in-frame ones; the method was immunoSEQ multiplex PCR. The sample includes tens of thousands of clones, 86% of them seen just once. This sample was included in a study of blood T cell repertoires in COVID-19. Study context: The origin of the acute and convalescent COVID-19 samples was the United States, Italy and Spain.

The rearrangement uses TRBV6-5 and TRBJ2-5; 12 bases fit TRBD1. The sequenced sample consisted of peripheral blood. This TCR came from a human donor in a cohort sampled during active COVID-19. Written as DNA, the CDR3 is TGTGCCAGCAGGCCGGGACAGGGGGCGAAGACCCAGTACTTC. This translates into CASRPGQGAKTQYF.